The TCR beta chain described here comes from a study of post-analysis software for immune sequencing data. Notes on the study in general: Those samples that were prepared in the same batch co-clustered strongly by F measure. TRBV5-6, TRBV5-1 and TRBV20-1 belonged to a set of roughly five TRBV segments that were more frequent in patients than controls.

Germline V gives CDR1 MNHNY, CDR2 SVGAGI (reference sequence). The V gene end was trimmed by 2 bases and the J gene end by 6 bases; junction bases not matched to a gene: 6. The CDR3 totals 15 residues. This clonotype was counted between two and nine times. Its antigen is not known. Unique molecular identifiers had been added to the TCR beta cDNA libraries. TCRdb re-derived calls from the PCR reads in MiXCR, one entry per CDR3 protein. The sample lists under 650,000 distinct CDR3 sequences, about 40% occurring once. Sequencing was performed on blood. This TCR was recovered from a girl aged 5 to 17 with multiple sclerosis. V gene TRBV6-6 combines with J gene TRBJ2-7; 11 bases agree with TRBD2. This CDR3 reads CASSYGLAGGSEQYF. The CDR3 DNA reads TGTGCCAGCAGTTACGGCCTAGCGGGGGGATCCGAGCAGTACTTC.